This passage covers 31 T cell receptor beta chains from one sample sequenced in a study of blood T cell repertoires in COVID-19. The protocol was immunoSEQ multiplex PCR, while the TCRdb copy is restricted to in-frame clones and leaves out a portion. The sample contains hundreds of thousands of clones, roughly 90% of which appear only once. The material sequenced was peripheral blood. The receptors were sampled from a woman aged 30 to 39 with COVID-19, enrolled during active disease.

The chain recombines TRBV7-6 with TRBJ1-1; the D gene is possibly TRBD1 (6 bases). The CDR3 totals 17 residues. The germline V gene has CDR1 SGHVS and CDR2 FNYEAQ. Trimming took off 6 bases at V and 2 bases at J, with 22 bases between the two ends. The CDR3 DNA reads as TGTGCCAGCAGTTACTCCCCAGGGGTGGAAAAAAACACTGAAGCTTTCTTT. This codes for CASSYSPGVEKNTEAFF.

This clone was seen just once. J is TRBJ1-1 and V is TRBV30; weak D call: TRBD1 (6 bases). Germline CDR1 GTSNPN, CDR2 SVGIG (reference sequence). The CDR3 loop spans 14 amino acids. V was clipped by 0 bases and J by 1 base, with 9 bases between them. CDR3 DNA: TGTGCCTGGAGTGTGGACAGCGAGAACACTGAAGCTTTCTTT. Protein: CAWSVDSENTEAFF.

V usage is TRBV6-1 and J usage is TRBJ2-7, with D possibly TRBD2 on 5 matching bases. Trimming pared 1 base from V and 3 bases from J, leaving 10 bases between. Germline CDR1 reads MNHNS; CDR2 reads SASEGT. The CDR3 has 14 amino acids. The DNA for the CDR3 is TGTGCCAGCAGTGAAGTTCGGGGTGTCTACGAGCAGTACTTC. Amino acid sequence: CASSEVRGVYEQYF.

This rearrangement joins TRBV19 to TRBJ1-2, with 8 bases matching TRBD1. CDR3 size: 14 residues. V was clipped by 0 bases and J by 14 bases; unmatched bases: 11. The germline V gene encodes CDR1 LNHDA and CDR2 SQIVND (reference sequence). For the CDR3, the DNA is TGTGCCAGTAGTATAGATTGGGGACAGGTCAATCTGACCTTC. Protein: CASSIDWGQVNLTF.

This clone was seen a single time. V usage is TRBV3-1 (or the pseudogene TRBV3-2) and J usage is TRBJ2-5; D perhaps matches TRBD2 (6 bases). Looked up from germline, CDR1 is LGHDT and CDR2 is YNNKEL (reference sequence). The ends were cut back, 4 bases at V and 3 bases at J, with 6 bases in the middle. The CDR3 is 12 residues long. The DNA for the CDR3 is TGTGCCAGCAGCCGGGGGGAAGAGACCCAGTACTTC. It codes for CASSRGEETQYF.

This clone turned up a few times. CDR3 in DNA: TGTGCCAGCAGCTCAGGCAACTATGGCTACACCTTC. Translation gives CASSSGNYGYTF. This sequence joins TRBV7-2 and TRBJ1-2; the D is unclear. Looked up from germline, CDR1 is SGHTA and CDR2 is FQGNSA. The CDR3 covers 12 residues. Trimming pared 4 bases from V and 2 bases from J, leaving 5 bases between.

V usage is TRBV6-2 or TRBV6-3 and J usage is TRBJ2-1, with TRBD1 matching 8 bases. Trimming cost V 4 bases and J 5 bases; bases outside gene matches: 10. CDR1 is MNHEY, CDR2 SVGEGT, per germline. The CDR3 consists of 16 residues. The DNA for the CDR3 is TGTGCCAGCAGTTTCCTCCGGGACAGGAGGAACAATGAGCAGTTCTTC. Translation gives CASSFLRDRRNNEQFF.

The chain has TRBV4-1 and TRBJ2-7, with 11 positions matching TRBD2. The CDR3 contains 17 residues. Germline assignment: CDR1 MGHRA and CDR2 YSYEKL. Trimming took 3 bases from V and 0 from J; bases not matched to a gene: 7. The CDR3 region is CASSQPTSGVSSYEQYF. The CDR3 nucleotides read TGCGCCAGCAGCCAGCCGACTAGCGGGGTTTCCTCCTACGAGCAGTACTTC.

The chain recombines TRBV7-9 with TRBJ1-2; the D is unclear. V was clipped by 5 bases and J by 6 bases, with 10 bases between them. This CDR3 is built from 12 residues. The germline V gene encodes CDR1 SEHNR and CDR2 FQNEAQ (reference sequence). The CDR3: CASSRIVDGYTF. DNA for the CDR3: TGTGCCAGCAGCCGTATAGTCGATGGCTACACCTTC.

The CDR3 protein is CASSRATGSGAFF. The CDR3 DNA follows: TGTGCCAGCAGCAGAGCGACGGGCAGCGGGGCTTTCTTT. The gene calls are TRBV28 and TRBJ1-1, with D uncertain. This CDR3 region has 13 residues. V was pared by 6 bases and J by 11 bases, with 19 bases between. The V gene's germline CDR1 is MDHEN and CDR2 SYDVKM.

The chain links TRBV24-1 to TRBJ1-5; TRBD1 is a possible D gene (5 bases). The length of the CDR3 is 15 residues. V was trimmed by 5 bases and J by 3 bases, leaving 13 bases between them. Germline CDR1 KGHDR, CDR2 SFDVKD. CDR3 loop: CATSARTSYNQPQHF. CDR3 sequence (DNA): TGTGCCACCAGTGCCAGGACAAGCTACAATCAGCCCCAGCATTTT.

V and J are TRBV2 and TRBJ2-2; 10 bases line up with TRBD2. The CDR3 has 15 residues. Losses at the gene ends were 6 bases for V and 8 bases for J; bases not matched to a gene: 9. The germline gives CDR1 SNHLY, CDR2 FYNNEI. The chain's CDR3 is CASSLKGGLAGELFF. The CDR3 nucleotides are TGTGCCAGCAGCCTAAAGGGGGGACTAGCGGGGGAGCTGTTTTTT.

J is TRBJ2-2 and V is TRBV19; no reliable D call. The CDR3 runs to 16 residues. CDR1 is LNHDA and CDR2 is SQIVND in the germline V gene (reference sequence). Between the trimmed V and J ends, which lost 4 bases and 4 bases, there was a span of 16 bases. The CDR3 DNA reads as TGTGCCAGTAGTAGGGCCGGTTCGCCTACCACCGGGGAGCTGTTTTTT. Amino acid sequence: CASSRAGSPTTGELFF.

V is TRBV2 and J is TRBJ1-5; the D is unclear. Between the trimmed V and J ends, which lost 6 bases and 5 bases, there was a span of 11 bases. The V gene's germline CDR1 is SNHLY and CDR2 FYNNEI. The CDR3 runs to 13 residues. The CDR3 reads CASSSQTYQPQHF. The DNA for the CDR3 is TGTGCCAGCAGCAGCCAGACTTATCAGCCCCAGCATTTT.

The rearrangement links TRBV7-8 to TRBJ1-4; 9 nucleotides agree with TRBD1. Germline CDR1 SGHVS, CDR2 FQNEAQ. The CDR3 runs to 14 residues. The J segment lost 7 bases and the V segment lost 4 bases, leaving 4 bases of the junction unmatched. This chain's CDR3 is CASSSRQGGEKLFF. The CDR3 nucleotides are TGTGCCAGCAGCTCAAGACAGGGGGGTGAAAAACTGTTTTTT.

The chain recombines TRBV4-1 with TRBJ2-1; 9 positions match TRBD2. CDR1 and CDR2 (germline): MGHRA, YSYEKL. The junction had 0 bases not matched to a gene; V was cut back by 1 base and J by 5 bases. CDR3 length: 14 amino acids. The CDR3 reads CASSQVAGDNEQFF. The CDR3 DNA is TGCGCCAGCAGCCAAGTAGCGGGGGACAATGAGCAGTTCTTC.

This chain links TRBV4-3 with TRBJ2-7; 10 bases map to TRBD1. This CDR3 spans 17 amino acids. Germline V gene data show CDR1 as LGHNA and CDR2 as YSLEER. Trimming at V came to 0 bases and at J to 4 bases, leaving 9 bases not matched to a gene. CDR3: CASSQDGTGTGVYEQYF. CDR3 nucleotides: TGCGCCAGCAGCCAAGACGGGACCGGGACAGGGGTTTACGAGCAGTACTTC.

J is TRBJ1-5 and V is TRBV7-8, with TRBD1 as a possible D gene (5 bases). This CDR3 spans 16 amino acids. Looked up from germline, CDR1 is SGHVS and CDR2 is FQNEAQ. With 1 base removed from V and 6 bases from J, the gap between germline ends came to 16 bases. CDR3: CASSLGQGAVFQPQHF. CDR3 coding DNA: TGTGCCAGCAGCTTAGGGCAGGGTGCGGTTTTTCAGCCCCAGCATTTT.

The chain is built from TRBV6-5 and TRBJ2-1, with a weak D call TRBD2 (7 bases). CDR3 length: 14 amino acids. Trimming removed 8 bases from V and 8 bases from J, with 19 bases in between. Germline CDR1 reads MNHEY; CDR2 reads SVGAGI. The CDR3 sequence is CASSGRGRGHEQFF. The CDR3 coding sequence is TGTGCCAGCTCCGGAAGAGGGCGGGGGCATGAGCAGTTCTTC.

The chain joins TRBV5-1 to TRBJ2-3, with TRBD1 matching over 10 bases. CDR3 length equals 14 residues. V was clipped by 4 bases and J by 6 bases; unmatched bases: 5. CDR1 is SGHRS, CDR2 YFSETQ, per germline. The CDR3 reads CASSRDRGRDTQYF. In DNA, the CDR3 is TGCGCCAGCAGCCGGGACAGGGGTCGGGATACGCAGTATTTT.

The chain carries TRBV4-2 and TRBJ2-3; TRBD2 agrees at 8 bases. CDR3 length: 17 amino acids. Trimming at V came to 1 base and at J to 0 bases, leaving 6 bases not matched to a gene. Germline V gene sequence: CDR1 LGHNA, CDR2 YNFKEQ. In DNA form, the CDR3 reads TGTGCCAGCAGCCAAGGTGGGGCGGGGGGAAGCACAGATACGCAGTATTTT. Amino acids: CASSQGGAGGSTDTQYF.

J is TRBJ1-5 and V is TRBV4-3; D unresolved. The germline V gene has CDR1 LGHNA and CDR2 YSLEER. V lost 1 base to trimming and J lost 11 bases, with 18 bases between them. This CDR3 is built from 15 residues. The DNA of the CDR3 is TGCGCCAGCAGCCAAGCCTGGGCCGGAGGTCGATCCCAGCATTTT. Amino acids: CASSQAWAGGRSQHF.

The chain employs TRBV11-2 and TRBJ2-1; 7 bases agree with TRBD1. The CDR3 length is 14 residues. V lost 3 bases and J lost 7; bases outside the gene matches: 6. Germline assignment: CDR1 SGHAT and CDR2 FQNNGV. The CDR3 DNA reads TGTGCCAGCAGCTTCCCCCTACAGGGGAATGAGCAGTTCTTC. Translating gives CASSFPLQGNEQFF.

The chain carries TRBV18 and TRBJ1-3; D gene uncertain. The V gene lost 6 bases and the J gene lost 0 bases, with 21 bases spanning the gap. Germline CDR1 is KGHSH and CDR2 is LQKENI. The CDR3 contains 18 residues. CDR3: CASSPRGRTISSGNTIYF. The CDR3 DNA follows: TGTGCCAGCTCCCCCCGGGGTCGAACCATAAGCTCTGGAAACACCATATATTTT.

The CDR3 reads CASSPGRGVETQYF. The CDR3 DNA sequence: TGTGCCAGCAGTCCGGGCCGCGGGGTAGAGACCCAGTACTTC. The chain recombines TRBV6-2 or TRBV6-3 with TRBJ2-5; D is perhaps TRBD2 (6 bases). Germline assignment: CDR1 MNHEY and CDR2 SVGEGT. V was cut by 5 bases and J by 4 bases, with 14 bases left in between. The CDR3 runs 14 residues.

This clone was recorded a few times. One junction end does not reproduce the germline sequence, and a read error may be involved. The chain combines TRBV7-7 with TRBJ2-1; 13 bases fit TRBD2. The CDR3 runs to 16 residues. In germline, CDR1 is SSHAT, CDR2 FNYEAQ (reference sequence). CDR3 DNA: TGTGCTAGCAGCCCAGAACTAGCGGGAGGGTACAATGAGCAGTTCTTC. This translates into CASSPELAGGYNEQFF.

V usage is TRBV6-5 and J usage is TRBJ2-1; 8 bases map to TRBD2. Germline trimming cut 4 bases from V and 4 bases from J; bases unmatched to any gene: 6. CDR3 size: 15 residues. Germline CDR1 reads MNHEY; CDR2 reads SVGAGI. CDR3 loop: CASSSSLADYNEQFF. The CDR3, as DNA: TGTGCCAGCAGTTCTTCACTAGCGGATTACAATGAGCAGTTCTTC.

The chain carries TRBV29-1 and TRBJ1-1, with D uncertain. V lost 5 bases, J lost 5 bases, and 6 bases lay in between. CDR1 SQVTM and CDR2 ANQGSEA come from the germline V gene. This CDR3 has 10 residues. This CDR3 is CSVLETEAFF. The CDR3 region has the DNA TGCAGCGTTCTGGAGACTGAAGCTTTCTTT. Full variable domain (outside the CDR3, taken from reference TRBV29-1 and TRBJ1-1): SAVISQKPSRDICQRGTSLTIQCQVDSQVTMMFWYRQQPGQSLTLIATANQGSEATYESGFVIDKFPISRPNLTFSTLTVSNMSPEDSSIYLCSVLETEAFFGQGTRLTVV.

This chain uses TRBV13 with TRBJ1-2; 7 bases fit TRBD1. The ends lost 2 bases at V and 4 bases at J; junction bases unmatched: 1. The CDR3 has 13 amino acids. Germline assignment: CDR1 PRHDT and CDR2 FYEKMQ (reference sequence). The CDR3 DNA reads TGTGCCAGCAGCTTACCAGGGGGCTATGGCTACACCTTC. It is translated as CASSLPGGYGYTF.

The sample holds one count of this clone. The rearrangement uses TRBV9 and TRBJ2-3, with TRBD2 as a possible D gene (5 bases). The CDR3 has 13 amino acids. Trimming removed 3 bases at V and 4 bases at J, with 9 bases between. In germline, CDR1 is SGDLS, CDR2 YYNGEE. The CDR3: CASSAPSPDTQYF. CDR3 DNA: TGTGCCAGCAGCGCACCTAGCCCAGATACGCAGTATTTT.

The chain combines TRBV6-5 with TRBJ2-5, with 8 positions matching TRBD1. V was clipped by 6 bases and J by 2 bases; unmatched bases: 8. Germline CDR1 reads MNHEY; CDR2 reads SVGAGI. This CDR3 region has 15 residues. The CDR3: CASRYRGSFQETQYF. In nucleotides, the CDR3 is TGTGCCAGCAGGTACAGGGGGAGCTTTCAAGAGACCCAGTACTTC.